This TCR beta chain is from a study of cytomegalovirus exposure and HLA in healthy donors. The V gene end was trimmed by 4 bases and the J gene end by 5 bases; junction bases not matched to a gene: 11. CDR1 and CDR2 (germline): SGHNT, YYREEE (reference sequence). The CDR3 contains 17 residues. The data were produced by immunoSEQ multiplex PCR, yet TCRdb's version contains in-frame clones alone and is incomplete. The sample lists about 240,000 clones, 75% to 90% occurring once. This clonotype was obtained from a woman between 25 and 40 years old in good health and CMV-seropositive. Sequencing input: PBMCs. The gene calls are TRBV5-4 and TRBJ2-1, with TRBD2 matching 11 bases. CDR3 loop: CASSPRTGTSGNNEQFF. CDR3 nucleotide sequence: TGTGCCAGCAGCCCTCGCACCGGGACTAGCGGTAACAATGAGCAGTTCTTC.